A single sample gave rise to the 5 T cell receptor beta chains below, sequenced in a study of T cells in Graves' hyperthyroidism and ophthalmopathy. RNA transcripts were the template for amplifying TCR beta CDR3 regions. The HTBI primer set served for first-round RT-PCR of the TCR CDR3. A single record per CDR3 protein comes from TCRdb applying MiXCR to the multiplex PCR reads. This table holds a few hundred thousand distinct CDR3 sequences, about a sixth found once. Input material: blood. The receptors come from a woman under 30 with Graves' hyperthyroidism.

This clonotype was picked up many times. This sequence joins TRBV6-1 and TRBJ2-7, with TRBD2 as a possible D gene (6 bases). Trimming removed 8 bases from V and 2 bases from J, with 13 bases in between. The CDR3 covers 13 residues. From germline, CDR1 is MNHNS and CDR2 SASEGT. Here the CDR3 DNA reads TGTGCCAGCCGCGGCGGGATAGCCTACGAGCAGTACTTC. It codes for CASRGGIAYEQYF.

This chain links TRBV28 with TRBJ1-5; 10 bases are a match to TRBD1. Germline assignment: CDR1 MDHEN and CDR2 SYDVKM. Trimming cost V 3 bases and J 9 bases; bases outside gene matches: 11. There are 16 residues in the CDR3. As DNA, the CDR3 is TGTGCCAGCAGTTTCCTCCGGGACAGGGACAGGGGGCCCCAGCATTTT. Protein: CASSFLRDRDRGPQHF.

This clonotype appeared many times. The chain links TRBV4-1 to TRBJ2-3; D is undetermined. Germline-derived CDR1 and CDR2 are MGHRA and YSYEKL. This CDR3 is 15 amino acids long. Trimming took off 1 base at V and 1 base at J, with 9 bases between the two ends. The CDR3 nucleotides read TGCGCCAGCAGCCAAGTGGGGATACGCACAGATACGCAGTATTTT. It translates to CASSQVGIRTDTQYF.

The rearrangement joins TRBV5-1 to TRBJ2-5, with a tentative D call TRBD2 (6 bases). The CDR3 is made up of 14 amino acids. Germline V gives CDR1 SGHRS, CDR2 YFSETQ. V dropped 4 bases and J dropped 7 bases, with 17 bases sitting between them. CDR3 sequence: CASSPSGTPRTQYF. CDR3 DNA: TGCGCCAGCAGCCCGTCCGGGACTCCCAGGACCCAGTACTTC.

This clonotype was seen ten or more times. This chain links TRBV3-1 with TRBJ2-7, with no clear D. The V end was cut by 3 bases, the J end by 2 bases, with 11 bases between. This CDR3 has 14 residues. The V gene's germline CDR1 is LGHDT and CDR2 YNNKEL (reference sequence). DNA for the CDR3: TGTGCCAGCAGCCACGCGGACCGACCCTACGAGCAGTACTTC. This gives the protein CASSHADRPYEQYF.